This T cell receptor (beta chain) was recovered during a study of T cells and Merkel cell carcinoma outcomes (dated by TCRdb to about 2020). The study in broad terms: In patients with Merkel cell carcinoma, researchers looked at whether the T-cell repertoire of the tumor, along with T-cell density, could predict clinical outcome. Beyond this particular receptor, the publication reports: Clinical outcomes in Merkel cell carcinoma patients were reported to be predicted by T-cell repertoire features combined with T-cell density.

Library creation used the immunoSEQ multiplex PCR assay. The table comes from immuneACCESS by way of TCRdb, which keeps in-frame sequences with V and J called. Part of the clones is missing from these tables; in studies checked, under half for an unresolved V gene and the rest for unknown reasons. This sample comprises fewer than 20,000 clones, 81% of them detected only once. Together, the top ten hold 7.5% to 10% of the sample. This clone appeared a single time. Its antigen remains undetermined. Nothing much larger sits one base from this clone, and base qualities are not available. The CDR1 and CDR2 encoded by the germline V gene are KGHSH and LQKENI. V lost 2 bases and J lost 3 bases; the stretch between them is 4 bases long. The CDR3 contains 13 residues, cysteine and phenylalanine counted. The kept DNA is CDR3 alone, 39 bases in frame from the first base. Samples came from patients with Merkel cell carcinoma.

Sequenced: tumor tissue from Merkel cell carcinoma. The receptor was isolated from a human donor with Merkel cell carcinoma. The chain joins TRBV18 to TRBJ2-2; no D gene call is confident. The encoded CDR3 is CASSPGYTGELFF. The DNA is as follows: TGTGCCAGCTCACCAGGGTACACCGGGGAGCTGTTTTTT.